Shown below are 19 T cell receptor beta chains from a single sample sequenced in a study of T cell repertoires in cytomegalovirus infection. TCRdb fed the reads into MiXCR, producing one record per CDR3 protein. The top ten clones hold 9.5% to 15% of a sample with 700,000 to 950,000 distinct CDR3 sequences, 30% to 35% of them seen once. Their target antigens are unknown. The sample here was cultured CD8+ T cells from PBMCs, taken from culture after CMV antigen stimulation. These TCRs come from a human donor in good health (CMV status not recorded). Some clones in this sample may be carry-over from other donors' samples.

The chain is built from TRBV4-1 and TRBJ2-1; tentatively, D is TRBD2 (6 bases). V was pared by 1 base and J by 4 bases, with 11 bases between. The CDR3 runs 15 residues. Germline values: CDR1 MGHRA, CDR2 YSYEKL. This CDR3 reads CASSQAPGEYNEQFF. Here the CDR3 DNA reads TGCGCCAGCAGCCAAGCACCGGGGGAGTACAATGAGCAGTTCTTC.

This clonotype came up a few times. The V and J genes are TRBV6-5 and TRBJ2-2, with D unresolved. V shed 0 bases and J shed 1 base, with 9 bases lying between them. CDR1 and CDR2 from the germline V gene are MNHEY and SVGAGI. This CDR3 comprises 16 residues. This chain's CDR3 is CASSYSTWGNTGELFF. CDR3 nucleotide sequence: TGTGCCAGCAGTTACTCGACCTGGGGGAACACCGGGGAGCTGTTTTTT.

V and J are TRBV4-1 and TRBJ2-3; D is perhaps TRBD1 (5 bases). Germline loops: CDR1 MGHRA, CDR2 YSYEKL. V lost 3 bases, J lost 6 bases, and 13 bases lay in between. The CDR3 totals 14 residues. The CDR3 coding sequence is TGCGCCAGCAGCCAGGGGCGCCAAGCGGATACGCAGTATTTT. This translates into CASSQGRQADTQYF.

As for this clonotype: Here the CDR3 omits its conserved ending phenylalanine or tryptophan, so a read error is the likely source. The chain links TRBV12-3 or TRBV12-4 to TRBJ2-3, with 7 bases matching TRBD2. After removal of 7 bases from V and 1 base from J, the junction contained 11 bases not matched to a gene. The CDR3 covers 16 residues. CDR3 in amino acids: CASIHDGTTRTDTQYS. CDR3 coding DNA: TGTGCCAGCATCCACGACGGGACTACCCGCACAGATACGCAGTATTCT.

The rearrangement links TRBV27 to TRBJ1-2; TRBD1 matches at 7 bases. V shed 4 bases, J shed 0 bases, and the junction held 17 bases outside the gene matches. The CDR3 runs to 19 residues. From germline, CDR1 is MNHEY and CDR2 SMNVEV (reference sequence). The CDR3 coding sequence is TGTGCCAGCAGTTCATATGAATCTTGGGGGACAGCAGCTAACTATGGCTACACCTTC. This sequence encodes CASSSYESWGTAANYGYTF.

Here the CDR3 reads CASSPLGDENYGYTF. DNA of the CDR3: TGTGCCAGCAGCCCGTTGGGGGACGAAAACTATGGCTACACCTTC. The rearrangement joins TRBV7-6 to TRBJ1-2, with a weak D call TRBD1 (5 bases). The germline CDR1 and CDR2 sequences are SGHVS and FNYEAQ. The CDR3 length is 15 residues. V was clipped by 5 bases and J by 2 bases, with 15 bases between them.

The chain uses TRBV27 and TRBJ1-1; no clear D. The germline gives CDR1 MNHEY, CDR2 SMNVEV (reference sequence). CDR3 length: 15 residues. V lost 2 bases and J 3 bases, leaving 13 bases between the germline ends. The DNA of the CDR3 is TGTGCCAGCAGTTTACAATCGCTCGTGGACACTGAAGCTTTCTTT. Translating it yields CASSLQSLVDTEAFF.

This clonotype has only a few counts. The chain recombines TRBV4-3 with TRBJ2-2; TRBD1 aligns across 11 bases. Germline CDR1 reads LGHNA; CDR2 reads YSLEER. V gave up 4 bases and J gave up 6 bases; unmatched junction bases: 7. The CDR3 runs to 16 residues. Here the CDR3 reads CASSPGGQGASGELFF. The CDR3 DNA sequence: TGCGCCAGCAGCCCAGGTGGACAGGGGGCTTCCGGGGAGCTGTTTTTT.

This CDR3 reads CASSLGHWGTEAFF. The CDR3 DNA reads as TGTGCCAGCAGCCTAGGCCACTGGGGCACTGAAGCTTTCTTT. The rearrangement uses TRBV7-6 and TRBJ1-1; unclear D gene. This CDR3 has 14 amino acids. Trimming stripped 5 bases from V and 4 bases from J, with 14 bases between. Germline CDR1 is SGHVS and CDR2 is FNYEAQ.

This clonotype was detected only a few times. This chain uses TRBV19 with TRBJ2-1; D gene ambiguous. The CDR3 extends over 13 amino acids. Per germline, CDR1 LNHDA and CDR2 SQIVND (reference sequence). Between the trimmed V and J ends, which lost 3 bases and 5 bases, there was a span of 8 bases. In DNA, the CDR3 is TGTGCCAGTAGTATCGTACAGAACAATGAGCAGTTCTTC. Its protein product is CASSIVQNNEQFF. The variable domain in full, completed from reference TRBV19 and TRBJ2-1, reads DGGITQSPKYLFRKEGQNVTLSCEQNLNHDAMYWYRQDPGQGLRLIYYSQIVNDFQKGDIAEGYSVSREKKESFPLTVTSAQKNPTAFYLCASSIVQNNEQFFGPGTRLTVL.

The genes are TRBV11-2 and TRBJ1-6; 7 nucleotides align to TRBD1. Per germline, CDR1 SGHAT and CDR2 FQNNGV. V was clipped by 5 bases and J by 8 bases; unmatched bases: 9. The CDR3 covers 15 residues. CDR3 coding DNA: TGTGCCAGCAGCCAGGGGGGGTTTGAGGATTCACCCCTCCACTTT. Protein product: CASSQGGFEDSPLHF. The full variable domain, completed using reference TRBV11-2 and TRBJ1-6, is EAGVAQSPRYKIIEKRQSVAFWCNPISGHATLYWYQQILGQGPKLLIQFQNNGVVDDSQLPKDRFSAERLKGVDSTLKIQPAKLEDSAVYLCASSQGGFEDSPLHFGNGTRLTVT.

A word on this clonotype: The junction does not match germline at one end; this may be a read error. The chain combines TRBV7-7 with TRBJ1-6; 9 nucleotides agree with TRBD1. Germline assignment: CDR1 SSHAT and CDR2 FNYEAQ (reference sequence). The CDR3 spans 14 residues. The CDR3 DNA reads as TGTGCTAGCAGCCGGACAGGGGTTGGTTCACCCCTCCACTTT. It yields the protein CASSRTGVGSPLHF.

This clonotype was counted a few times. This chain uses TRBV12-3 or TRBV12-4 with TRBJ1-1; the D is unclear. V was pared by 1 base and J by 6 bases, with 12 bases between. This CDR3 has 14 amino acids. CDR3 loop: CASSLGGSFSEAFF. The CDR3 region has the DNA TGTGCCAGCAGTTTAGGGGGTTCGTTCTCTGAAGCTTTCTTT.

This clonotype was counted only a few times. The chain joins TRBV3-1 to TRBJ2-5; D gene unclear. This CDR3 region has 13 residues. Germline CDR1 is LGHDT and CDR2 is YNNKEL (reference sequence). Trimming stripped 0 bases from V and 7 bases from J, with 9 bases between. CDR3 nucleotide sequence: TGTGCCAGCAGCCAAGATTATGGTGTGACCCAGTACTTC. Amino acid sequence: CASSQDYGVTQYF.

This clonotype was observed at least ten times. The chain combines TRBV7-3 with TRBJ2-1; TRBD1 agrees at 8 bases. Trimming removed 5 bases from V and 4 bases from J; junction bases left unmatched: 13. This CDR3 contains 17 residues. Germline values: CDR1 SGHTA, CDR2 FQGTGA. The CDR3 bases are TGTGCCAGCAGCGCCGTAGGTTGGACAGGGAGATACAATGAGCAGTTCTTC. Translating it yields CASSAVGWTGRYNEQFF.

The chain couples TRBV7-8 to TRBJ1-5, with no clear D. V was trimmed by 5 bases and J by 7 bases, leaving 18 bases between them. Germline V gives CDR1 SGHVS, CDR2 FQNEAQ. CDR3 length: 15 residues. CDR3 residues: CASSDQSLLGQPQHF. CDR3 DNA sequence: TGTGCCAGCAGCGACCAGTCCCTATTAGGGCAGCCCCAGCATTTT.

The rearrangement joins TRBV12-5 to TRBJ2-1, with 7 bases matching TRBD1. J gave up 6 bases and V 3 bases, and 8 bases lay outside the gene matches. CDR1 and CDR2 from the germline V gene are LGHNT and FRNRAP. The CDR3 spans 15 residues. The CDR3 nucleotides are TGTGCTAGTGGTTTCCCCGGGACAGCCGTCAATGAGCAGTTCTTC. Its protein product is CASGFPGTAVNEQFF.

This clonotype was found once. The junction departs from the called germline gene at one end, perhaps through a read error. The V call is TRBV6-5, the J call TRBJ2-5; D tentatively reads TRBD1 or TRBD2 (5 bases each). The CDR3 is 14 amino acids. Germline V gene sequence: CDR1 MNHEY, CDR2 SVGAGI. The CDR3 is CVSSSLGVGETQYF. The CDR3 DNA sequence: TGTGTCAGCAGTTCACTAGGGGTGGGAGAGACCCAGTACTTC.

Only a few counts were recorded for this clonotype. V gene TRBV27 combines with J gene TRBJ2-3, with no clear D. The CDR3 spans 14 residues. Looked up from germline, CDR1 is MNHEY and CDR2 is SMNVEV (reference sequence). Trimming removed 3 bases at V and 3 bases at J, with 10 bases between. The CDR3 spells CASSFIPTTDTQYF. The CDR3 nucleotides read TGTGCCAGCAGTTTCATTCCCACTACAGATACGCAGTATTTT.